These 8 T cell receptor beta chains were sequenced from one sample in a study of T cell clusters in autoimmune cytopenias. TRB rearrangements were amplified by touch-down multiplex PCR with mixed TRB-A/B primers. Reprocessing the multiplex PCR reads, TCRdb reports a single entry for every CDR3 protein and omits DNA. The repertoire table contains some 7,500 distinct CDR3 sequences. TRB amplification used approximately 0.25 ug of peripheral blood genomic DNA. Another study also made use of these data, one on T cell repertoires in aging, cancer and after chemotherapy.

The source material was peripheral blood. These receptors were obtained from a human donor with an autoimmune cytopenia or autoimmune hepatitis (not recorded which).

The chain couples TRBV6-5 to TRBJ1-4; TCRdb's D call, TRBD1, is unchecked because there is no DNA. The CDR3 is 15 residues long. CDR1 MNHEY and CDR2 SVGAGI come from the germline V gene. CDR3 region: CASKTRGLGTEKLFF.

The genes are TRBV20-1 and TRBJ2-7; TCRdb gives TRBD1 as the D gene, but with no DNA this cannot be confirmed. The germline V gene encodes CDR1 DFQATT and CDR2 SNEGSKA (reference sequence). There are 14 residues in the CDR3. The CDR3: CSASPRPGVSEQYF.

The rearrangement links TRBV19 to TRBJ2-2; the TCRdb call, TRBD1, lacks DNA for checking. From germline, CDR1 is LNHDA and CDR2 SQIVND (reference sequence). The CDR3 has 14 residues. This chain's CDR3 is CASSSLEGAGELFF. The variable domain in full, completed from reference TRBV19 and TRBJ2-2, reads DGGITQSPKYLFRKEGQNVTLSCEQNLNHDAMYWYRQDPGQGLRLIYYSQIVNDFQKGDIAEGYSVSREKKESFPLTVTSAQKNPTAFYLCASSSLEGAGELFFGEGSRLTVL.

The rearrangement joins TRBV5-1 to TRBJ2-3. The germline gives CDR1 SGHRS, CDR2 YFSETQ. The CDR3 is 13 amino acids. The CDR3 loop reads CASSLALGDTQYF.

CDR3 amino acids: CASSFLGQGASEAFF. The chain links TRBV6-6 to TRBJ1-1; the TCRdb call, TRBD1, lacks DNA for checking. Looked up from germline, CDR1 is MNHNY and CDR2 is SVGAGI (reference sequence). The CDR3 has 15 amino acids.

The rearrangement uses TRBV27 and TRBJ1-2; no DNA is available, so the TRBD1 call from TCRdb remains unchecked. The CDR3 totals 13 residues. CDR1 is MNHEY, CDR2 SMNVEV, per germline (reference sequence). CDR3 loop: CASSPGSSYGYTF.

Considering frequency, this clonotype is medium-sized. This rearrangement joins TRBV7-6 to TRBJ2-5; no DNA is available, so the TRBD1 call from TCRdb remains unchecked. The CDR3 has 13 residues. Germline V lookup: CDR1 SGHVS, CDR2 FNYEAQ. The CDR3 spells CASSLDGGETQYF. The variable domain in full, with the rest retrieved from reference TRBV7-6 and TRBJ2-5, is GAGVSQSPRYKVTKRGQDVALRCDPISGHVSLYWYRQALGQGPEFLTYFNYEAQQDKSGLPNDRFSAERPEGSISTLTIQRTEQRDSAMYRCASSLDGGETQYFGPGTRLLVL.

The chain combines TRBV5-6 with TRBJ2-7; TCRdb lists TRBD1, though no DNA is available to test this call. Looked up from germline, CDR1 is SGHDT and CDR2 is YYEEEE. CDR3 length equals 14 residues. The CDR3 is CASSFSNRVDEQYF.